These T cell receptor beta chains were read from a single sample in a study of T cells in Graves' hyperthyroidism and ophthalmopathy. Each CDR3 protein is one row after TCRdb ran MiXCR on the multiplex PCR reads. The repertoire holds 130,000 to 150,000 distinct CDR3 sequences, with approximately 24% as singletons. The sample taken for sequencing was blood. Receptors were obtained from a woman aged 45-59 years with Graves' hyperthyroidism that later progressed to Graves' ophthalmopathy. CDR3s include the opening cysteine and the closing phenylalanine or tryptophan. Fields, in order: V gene, J gene, CDR3 protein.

V gene: TRBV6-1
J gene: TRBJ1-2
CDR3 protein: CASKQTGETYGYTF

V gene: TRBV14
J gene: TRBJ1-2
CDR3 protein: CASSQSGLHYGYTF

V gene: TRBV12-3/TRBV12-4
J gene: TRBJ2-1
CDR3 protein: CASSNSDSNSYNEQFF

V gene: TRBV5-8
J gene: TRBJ2-1
CDR3 protein: CASSLSPSGYNEQFF

V gene: TRBV20-1
J gene: TRBJ2-1
CDR3 protein: CSAREGTTMRSYNEQFF

V gene: TRBV5-5
J gene: TRBJ2-7
CDR3 protein: CASSLDIYEQYF

V gene: TRBV5-1
J gene: TRBJ1-2
CDR3 protein: CASSYGQGGGYTF

V gene: TRBV11-1
J gene: TRBJ1-4
CDR3 protein: CASSPRDRGSIDEKLFF

V gene: TRBV7-2
J gene: TRBJ1-5
CDR3 protein: CASSLATGGTLQPQHF

V gene: TRBV6-2/TRBV6-3
J gene: TRBJ2-7
CDR3 protein: CASRSSFDEQYF

V gene: TRBV20-1
J gene: TRBJ1-6
CDR3 protein: CSARPPGTQSSPLHF

V gene: TRBV20-1
J gene: TRBJ2-6
CDR3 protein: CSAHDGSGANVLTF

V gene: TRBV3-1
J gene: TRBJ1-4
CDR3 protein: CASSHRRGRFEKLFF

V gene: TRBV5-1
J gene: TRBJ1-4
CDR3 protein: CASSETGLNEKLFF

V gene: TRBV5-1
J gene: TRBJ2-1
CDR3 protein: CASSFGISSYNEQFF

V gene: TRBV6-1
J gene: TRBJ2-4
CDR3 protein: CASNPLGGTSLAKNIQYF

V gene: TRBV28
J gene: TRBJ1-1
CDR3 protein: CASSLNSGQMNTEAFF

V gene: TRBV20-1
J gene: TRBJ1-2
CDR3 protein: CSAPRTDYGYTF

V gene: TRBV12-3/TRBV12-4
J gene: TRBJ2-1
CDR3 protein: CASSFGGGSHNEQFF

V gene: TRBV6-1
J gene: TRBJ1-5
CDR3 protein: CASSSGRGFGNQPQHF

V gene: TRBV28
J gene: TRBJ1-5
CDR3 protein: CASSLIAWERGNQPQHF

V gene: TRBV20-1
J gene: TRBJ2-5
CDR3 protein: CSARVDLGHKGTQYF

V gene: TRBV15
J gene: TRBJ2-3
CDR3 protein: CATSRDPTSTDTQYF

V gene: TRBV4-1
J gene: TRBJ2-1
CDR3 protein: CASSQEEWGEQFF

V gene: TRBV7-8
J gene: TRBJ1-5
CDR3 protein: CASSDDRGQPQHF

V gene: TRBV7-3
J gene: TRBJ2-2
CDR3 protein: CASSLLQGTGELFF

V gene: TRBV28
J gene: TRBJ2-4
CDR3 protein: CASRGVAKNIQYF

V gene: TRBV28
J gene: TRBJ2-7
CDR3 protein: CASSLWRGVSYEQYF

V gene: TRBV12-3/TRBV12-4
J gene: TRBJ1-5
CDR3 protein: CASSLGTVAQPQHF

V gene: TRBV7-8
J gene: TRBJ2-3
CDR3 protein: CASSLRLAPDGNTQYF

V gene: TRBV6-1
J gene: TRBJ2-7
CDR3 protein: CATKTVSYEQYF

V gene: TRBV27
J gene: TRBJ2-1
CDR3 protein: CASSLGGNEQFF

V gene: TRBV14
J gene: TRBJ1-6
CDR3 protein: CASSQVMNSPLHF

V gene: TRBV20-1
J gene: TRBJ2-1
CDR3 protein: CSARDRGRKRDEQFF

V gene: TRBV5-1
J gene: TRBJ1-1
CDR3 protein: CASSMTGTVTEAFF

V gene: TRBV7-2
J gene: TRBJ2-1
CDR3 protein: CASSLSAGAGNEQFF

V gene: TRBV7-9
J gene: TRBJ1-1
CDR3 protein: CASSGQGSATEAFF

V gene: TRBV11-2
J gene: TRBJ2-5
CDR3 protein: CASSLHNQETQYF

V gene: TRBV11-2
J gene: TRBJ1-2
CDR3 protein: CASSLGAGDYGYTF

V gene: TRBV27
J gene: TRBJ1-6
CDR3 protein: CASRQGTRYNSPLHF